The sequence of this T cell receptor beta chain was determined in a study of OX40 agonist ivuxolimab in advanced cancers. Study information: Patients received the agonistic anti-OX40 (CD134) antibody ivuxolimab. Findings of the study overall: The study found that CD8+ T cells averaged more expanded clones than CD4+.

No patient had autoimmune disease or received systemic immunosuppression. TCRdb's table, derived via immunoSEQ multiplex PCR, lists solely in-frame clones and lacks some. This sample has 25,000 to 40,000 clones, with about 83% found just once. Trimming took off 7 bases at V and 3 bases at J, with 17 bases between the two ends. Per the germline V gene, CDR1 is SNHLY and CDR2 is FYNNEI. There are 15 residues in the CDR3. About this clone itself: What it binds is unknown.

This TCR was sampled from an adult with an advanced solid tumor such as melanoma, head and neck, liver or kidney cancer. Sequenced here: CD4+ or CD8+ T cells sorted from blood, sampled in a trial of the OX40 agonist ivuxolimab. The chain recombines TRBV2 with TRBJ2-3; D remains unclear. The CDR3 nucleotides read TGTGCCAGCATCCCGCTGGCAGGCTCAACAGATACGCAGTATTTT. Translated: CASIPLAGSTDTQYF.